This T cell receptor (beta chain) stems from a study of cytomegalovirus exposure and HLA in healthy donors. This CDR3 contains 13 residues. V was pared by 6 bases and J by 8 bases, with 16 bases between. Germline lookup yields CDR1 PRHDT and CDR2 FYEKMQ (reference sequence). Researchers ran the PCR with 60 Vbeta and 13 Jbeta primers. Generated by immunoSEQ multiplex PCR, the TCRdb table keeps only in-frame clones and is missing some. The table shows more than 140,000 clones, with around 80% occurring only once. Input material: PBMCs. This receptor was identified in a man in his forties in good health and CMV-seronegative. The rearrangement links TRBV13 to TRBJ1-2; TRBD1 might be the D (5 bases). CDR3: CASSPQGARGYTF. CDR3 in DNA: TGTGCCAGCAGTCCGCAGGGTGCGCGGGGCTACACCTTC.